The present T cell receptor (beta chain) was sequenced within a study of cytomegalovirus exposure and HLA in healthy donors. Notes on the study in general: Certain indistinguishable V segments, among them TRBV6-2 and TRBV6-3, were excluded.

Trimming removed 0 bases from V and 2 bases from J, with 12 bases in between. CDR3 length: 15 residues. Germline values: CDR1 SGHRS, CDR2 YFSETQ. 13 Jbeta primers and 60 Vbeta primers were used for the PCR. The protocol was immunoSEQ multiplex PCR, while the TCRdb copy is restricted to in-frame clones and leaves out a portion. The sample contains fewer than 250,000 clones, about 83% of which appear only once. There are a few counts of this clone. The antigen remains unidentified. The sequence came from a man aged 40-49 years in good health and CMV-seronegative. The sample comprised PBMCs. This chain joins TRBV5-1 and TRBJ2-7; tentative D call: TRBD1 (6 bases). CDR3 DNA sequence: TGCGCCAGCAGCTTGGTTTCTGGACAGACCTACGAGCAGTACTTC. This codes for CASSLVSGQTYEQYF.